Following are 21 T cell receptor beta chains from one sample sequenced in a study of blood T cell repertoires in COVID-19. Only in-frame clones appear in the TCRdb table, and some are missing; sequencing was by immunoSEQ multiplex PCR. This table holds fewer than 250,000 clones, around 85% found once. The specimen sequenced was PBMCs or T cells enriched from blood (not recorded which). These receptors were taken from a woman between 45 and 60 years old with acute COVID-19.

The chain recombines TRBV24-1 with TRBJ2-2, with TRBD1 as a possible D gene (5 bases). Trimming left V 2 bases short and J 5 bases short, with 8 bases between. Per the germline V gene, CDR1 is KGHDR and CDR2 is SFDVKD. The CDR3 contains 14 residues. The CDR3 here is CATSDSRATGELFF. The CDR3 DNA sequence: TGTGCCACCAGTGATTCCAGGGCTACCGGGGAGCTGTTTTTT.

The chain recombines TRBV9 with TRBJ2-2, with TRBD1 identical over 7 bases. Germline CDR1 SGDLS, CDR2 YYNGEE. The CDR3 contains 15 residues. The trim removed 4 bases at V and 4 bases at J, leaving 7 bases unmatched. The CDR3 DNA is TGTGCCAGCAGCCCGGCGACAGGGAGCACCGGGGAGCTGTTTTTT. Encoded protein: CASSPATGSTGELFF.

The chain joins TRBV18 to TRBJ2-6; 8 bases fit TRBD1. The CDR3 is made up of 18 amino acids. Per germline, CDR1 KGHSH and CDR2 LQKENI. Trimming cost V 3 bases and J 1 base; bases outside gene matches: 8. The CDR3 DNA is TGTGCCAGCTCACCTCGACAGGGGTCGTTTTCTGGGGCCAACGTCCTGACTTTC. It encodes CASSPRQGSFSGANVLTF.

In its sample, this clone was seen a few times. The same CDR3 can be traced to other DNA sequences in this sample. The V call is TRBV2, the J call TRBJ2-7; TRBD1 matches at 8 bases. CDR3 length: 15 residues. With V trimmed by 6 bases and J by 0 bases, 7 bases remained unmatched. The germline gives CDR1 SNHLY, CDR2 FYNNEI. Here the CDR3 DNA reads TGTGCCAGCAGAGCAGGACAGGGTAACTCCTACGAGCAGTACTTC. It encodes CASRAGQGNSYEQYF.

The chain has TRBV3-1 (or the pseudogene TRBV3-2) and TRBJ1-2; D is ambiguous. Germline V gene data show CDR1 as LGHDT and CDR2 as YNNKEL (reference sequence). Trimming removed 0 bases from V and 5 bases from J, with 10 bases in between. The CDR3 sequence is 14 residues long. The CDR3 sequence is CASSQDVAEYGYTF. The CDR3 DNA sequence: TGTGCCAGCAGCCAAGATGTGGCGGAATATGGCTACACCTTC.

This chain links TRBV7-2 with TRBJ1-5, with 10 nucleotides matching TRBD1. V dropped 4 bases and J dropped 7; count of bases not matched to a gene: 4. This CDR3 contains 14 residues. Per the germline V gene, CDR1 is SGHTA and CDR2 is FQGNSA. The CDR3 spells CASSSGQGGQPQHF. The CDR3 DNA reads as TGTGCCAGCAGCTCCGGACAGGGGGGGCAGCCCCAGCATTTT.

Note on this clone: This CDR3 is also generated by other DNA sequences in the sample. The chain links TRBV10-3 to TRBJ1-2; D remains unclear. This CDR3 region has 13 residues. Trimming pared 2 bases from V and 2 bases from J, leaving 6 bases between. Looked up from germline, CDR1 is ENHRY and CDR2 is SYGVKD. The CDR3 DNA reads as TGTGCCATCAGTGAGACAGTAAACTATGGCTACACCTTC. This translates into CAISETVNYGYTF.

This clone appeared a few times. The gene calls are TRBV19 and TRBJ2-1; D may be TRBD2 (6 bases). Germline V lookup: CDR1 LNHDA, CDR2 SQIVND (reference sequence). V shed 4 bases and J shed 0 bases, with 10 bases lying between them. CDR3 size: 15 residues. This CDR3 reads CASSKAGSSYNEQFF. The CDR3 coding sequence is TGTGCCAGTAGTAAGGCGGGGAGCTCCTACAATGAGCAGTTCTTC.

This clone has just one count. This sequence joins TRBV10-3 and TRBJ1-2, with TRBD1 identical over 11 bases. The CDR3 length is 17 residues. In germline, CDR1 is ENHRY, CDR2 SYGVKD. The J segment lost 5 bases and the V segment lost 3 bases, leaving 11 bases of the junction unmatched. CDR3 residues: CAISDGWTGGFKYGYTF. For the CDR3, the DNA is TGTGCCATCAGTGACGGATGGACAGGGGGCTTTAAGTATGGCTACACCTTC.

This chain joins TRBV5-4 and TRBJ2-2, with 10 positions matching TRBD1. The junction had 4 bases not matched to a gene; V was cut back by 1 base and J by 7 bases. The CDR3 runs to 15 residues. Germline V CDR1 and CDR2: SGHNT, YYREEE (reference sequence). DNA for the CDR3: TGTGCCAGCAGCTTGATGGGACAGGGGAGCGGGGAGCTGTTTTTT. Protein sequence: CASSLMGQGSGELFF.

There are a few counts of this clone. V usage is TRBV5-8 and J usage is TRBJ2-3; 14 positions match TRBD2. Germline-derived CDR1 and CDR2 are SGHTS and YDEGEE. The CDR3 contains 17 residues. Losses at the gene ends were 7 bases for V and 1 base for J; bases not matched to a gene: 8. The chain's CDR3 is CASSLGLAGGRTDTQYF. The CDR3 DNA follows: TGTGCCAGCTCCCTTGGACTAGCGGGGGGCCGCACAGATACGCAGTATTTT. The variable domain in full, completed from reference TRBV5-8 and TRBJ2-3, reads EAGVTQSPTHLIKTRGQQATLRCSPISGHTSVYWYQQALGLGLQFLLWYDEGEERNRGNFPPRFSGRQFPNYSSELNVNALELEDSALYLCASSLGLAGGRTDTQYFGPGTRLTVL.

The chain couples TRBV11-2 to TRBJ1-6; 7 bases align to TRBD1. The CDR3 sequence is 15 residues long. After removal of 1 base from V and 7 bases from J, the junction contained 4 bases not matched to a gene. Germline V gene lookup returns CDR1 SGHAT and CDR2 FQNNGV. This CDR3 is CASSLGGQRNSPLHF. The CDR3 DNA reads TGTGCCAGCAGCTTAGGGGGACAGAGGAATTCACCCCTCCACTTT.

The chain joins TRBV9 to TRBJ1-5; maybe TRBD1 (5 bases). CDR3 length: 14 residues. Germline values: CDR1 SGDLS, CDR2 YYNGEE. Deletions cut 3 bases from V and 4 bases from J, with 11 bases between. CDR3 sequence (DNA): TGTGCCAGCAGCGAAGGGACTCGGAATCAGCCCCAGCATTTT. Translating gives CASSEGTRNQPQHF.

V is TRBV7-9 and J is TRBJ1-5, with no clear D. This CDR3 comprises 14 residues. Germline CDR1 SEHNR, CDR2 FQNEAQ (reference sequence). Trimming stripped 3 bases from V and 1 base from J, with 7 bases between. The CDR3 DNA reads TGTGCCAGCAGCTTCACCGGGAGCAATCAGCCCCAGCATTTT. It yields the protein CASSFTGSNQPQHF.

The CDR3 is CASSKGWQMPGEQYF. CDR3 nucleotides: TGTGCCAGTAGTAAGGGGTGGCAGATGCCTGGCGAGCAGTACTTC. This chain links TRBV19 with TRBJ2-7; tentative D call: TRBD1 (5 bases). V was trimmed by 4 bases and J by 6 bases, leaving 19 bases between them. CDR3 length: 15 amino acids. From germline, CDR1 is LNHDA and CDR2 SQIVND (reference sequence).

V is TRBV19 and J is TRBJ2-1; 8 positions agree with TRBD1. CDR1 and CDR2 from the germline V gene are LNHDA and SQIVND (reference sequence). Unmatched junction bases numbered 13, after V lost 6 bases and J lost 3 bases. The CDR3 runs to 17 residues. This CDR3 reads CASSPPRAGGYYNEQFF. CDR3 nucleotides: TGTGCCAGTAGCCCCCCCCGGGCAGGGGGCTACTACAATGAGCAGTTCTTC.

The CDR3 bases are TGTGCCAGTAGACCTGACAGGGCGGCTAATGAAAAACTGTTTTTT. This codes for CASRPDRAANEKLFF. The chain employs TRBV19 and TRBJ1-4; 7 nucleotides align to TRBD1. V shed 6 bases and J 3 bases; nucleotides not matched to a gene: 7. This CDR3 comprises 15 residues. Germline lookup yields CDR1 LNHDA and CDR2 SQIVND (reference sequence).

The J gene is TRBJ1-1, the V gene TRBV18; D call uncertain. Germline CDR1 and CDR2: KGHSH and LQKENI. CDR3 length: 17 amino acids. V dropped 0 bases and J dropped 1 base, with 15 bases sitting between them. CDR3 loop: CASSPPNGEGRNTEAFF. The CDR3 bases are TGTGCCAGCTCACCACCGAACGGGGAAGGAAGGAACACTGAAGCTTTCTTT.

The V gene is TRBV7-5, the J gene TRBJ1-1. TRBV7-5 is a recognized pseudogene. The CDR3 sequence is 14 residues long. The CDR3 is CARSLLGANTEAFF. For the CDR3, the DNA is TGTGCCAGAAGCCTCTTGGGAGCGAACACTGAAGCTTTCTTT.

The rearrangement uses TRBV19 and TRBJ1-1, with 7 bases that match TRBD1. CDR3 size: 17 residues. Germline lookup yields CDR1 LNHDA and CDR2 SQIVND (reference sequence). V lost 5 bases and J lost 0; bases outside the gene matches: 12. The CDR3 region has the DNA TGTGCCAGTAGTGTCAACAGGGGTCTGGGGGTGAACACTGAAGCTTTCTTT. It codes for CASSVNRGLGVNTEAFF.

The V gene is TRBV2, the J gene TRBJ2-7; D perhaps matches TRBD1 (6 bases). The germline V and J ends were trimmed by 6 bases and 2 bases, with 14 bases remaining between them. The CDR3 length is 14 residues. Per the germline V gene, CDR1 is SNHLY and CDR2 is FYNNEI. The CDR3 DNA reads TGTGCCAGCAGCCTCCGGGACACAGCCTACGAGCAGTACTTC. Protein product: CASSLRDTAYEQYF.